The 30 T cell receptor beta chains below all came from one sample that was sequenced in a study of cytomegalovirus exposure and HLA in healthy donors. With 60 Vbeta and 13 Jbeta primers, the PCR was carried out. Assay: immunoSEQ multiplex PCR; the TCRdb copy retains only in-frame clones and omits some. Of about 110,000 clones listed, 70% to 85% are singletons. Sequencing was done on a sample of PBMCs. These receptors all stem from a woman between 40 and 50 years old in good health and CMV-seronegative.

V and J are TRBV27 and TRBJ2-6, with 10 bases lining up with TRBD2. Looked up from germline, CDR1 is MNHEY and CDR2 is SMNVEV (reference sequence). V shed 7 bases and J 0 bases; nucleotides not matched to a gene: 12. There are 19 residues in the CDR3. This chain's CDR3 is CASMPSGLAVISGANVLTF. In nucleotides, the CDR3 is TGTGCCAGCATGCCCTCAGGACTAGCGGTGATCTCTGGGGCCAACGTCCTGACTTTC.

The chain has TRBV5-1 and TRBJ1-2; D gene ambiguous. The CDR3 loop spans 14 amino acids. Germline-derived CDR1 and CDR2 are SGHRS and YFSETQ. V was pared by 5 bases and J by 3 bases, with 14 bases between. The DNA for the CDR3 is TGCGCCAGCAGTATTGGAGAGGAGGACTATGGCTACACCTTC. Protein sequence: CASSIGEEDYGYTF.

This clone was seen a single time. This chain links TRBV5-1 with TRBJ2-3; TRBD2 agrees at 10 bases. Germline-derived CDR1 and CDR2 are SGHRS and YFSETQ. The junction had 7 bases not matched to a gene; V was cut back by 0 bases and J by 6 bases. The CDR3 consists of 16 residues. This CDR3 reads CASSLESGRARDTQYF. DNA for the CDR3: TGCGCCAGCAGCTTGGAGAGCGGGAGGGCCCGGGATACGCAGTATTTT.

This clone was detected a few times. CDR3 nucleotide sequence: TGTGCCAGCAGCGGGTCCGGGACAGGGACCGGGGAGCTGTTTTTT. The encoded protein is CASSGSGTGTGELFF. The chain recombines TRBV7-6 with TRBJ2-2; 9 bases agree with TRBD1. This CDR3 comprises 15 residues. Per germline, CDR1 SGHVS and CDR2 FNYEAQ. V was pared by 5 bases and J by 5 bases, with 6 bases of the junction left unmatched.

The chain has TRBV5-5 and TRBJ2-2; 10 bases line up with TRBD2. V gave up 6 bases and J gave up 3 bases; unmatched junction bases: 11. CDR1 is SGHKS and CDR2 is YYEKEE in the germline V gene (reference sequence). The CDR3 is 17 residues long. CDR3 in DNA: TGTGCCAGCAAGGAGGCCGGGACTAGCGAGGACACCGGGGAGCTGTTTTTT. Its protein product is CASKEAGTSEDTGELFF.

This clone was seen only once. J is TRBJ2-1 and V is TRBV14; D gene ambiguous. Trimming cost V 4 bases and J 7 bases, with 11 bases left between them. Per the germline V gene, CDR1 is SGHDN and CDR2 is FVKESK. CDR3 length: 13 residues. CDR3 loop: CASSLSTLNEQFF. The CDR3 nucleotides read TGTGCCAGCAGCCTTTCTACCCTAAATGAGCAGTTCTTC.

The genes are TRBV9 and TRBJ2-3; 9 nucleotides agree with TRBD1. J was trimmed by 4 bases and V by 3 bases; bases with no gene match: 18. CDR1 and CDR2 (germline): SGDLS, YYNGEE. The CDR3 has 19 residues. In DNA, the CDR3 is TGTGCCAGCAGCGCCTACAGGGGGCTTTTGCCTAGCGGAGCAGATACGCAGTATTTT. Its protein product is CASSAYRGLLPSGADTQYF.

The gene calls are TRBV4-2 and TRBJ1-2; TRBD1 aligns across 10 bases. The CDR3 extends over 15 amino acids. The germline V gene has CDR1 LGHNA and CDR2 YNFKEQ. The ends lost 5 bases at V and 6 bases at J; junction bases unmatched: 9. Here the CDR3 reads CASSYLRGTGDGYTF. As DNA, the CDR3 is TGTGCCAGCAGCTACCTACGCGGGACAGGGGATGGCTACACCTTC.

The gene calls are TRBV6-1 and TRBJ1-5, with a tentative D call TRBD1 (6 bases). Germline-derived CDR1 and CDR2 are MNHNS and SASEGT. This CDR3 comprises 14 residues. V lost 8 bases and J lost 6, with 17 bases in between. For the CDR3, the DNA is TGTGCCAGCCTGGGGGCGGTACTAGGTCAGCCCCAGCATTTT. This translates into CASLGAVLGQPQHF.

The chain carries TRBV4-1 and TRBJ2-7; 8 bases fit TRBD1. The CDR3 is 13 residues long. Unmatched junction bases numbered 3, after V lost 5 bases and J lost 3 bases. Germline V CDR1 and CDR2: MGHRA, YSYEKL. In DNA form, the CDR3 reads TGCGCCAGCAGCTCGACAGGGGACTACGAGCAGTACTTC. Protein sequence: CASSSTGDYEQYF.

This clone was recorded once. V and J are TRBV7-2 and TRBJ1-2, with a tentative D call TRBD1 (6 bases). CDR3 size: 13 residues. V was shortened by 5 bases and J by 8 bases, with 15 bases between the two germline ends. CDR1 is SGHTA, CDR2 FQGNSA, per germline. CDR3 coding DNA: TGTGCCAGCAGCCCCCAGGGGCTTAGAGGCTACACCTTC. Protein sequence: CASSPQGLRGYTF.

This chain links TRBV6-5 with TRBJ2-3, with TRBD2 matching over 11 bases. Germline assignment: CDR1 MNHEY and CDR2 SVGAGI. V dropped 7 bases and J dropped 1; count of bases not matched to a gene: 4. This CDR3 is built from 15 residues. The CDR3 DNA sequence: TGTGCCAGCAATCTAGCGGGGGGCCGCACAGATACGCAGTATTTT. Translation: CASNLAGGRTDTQYF.

The CDR3 protein is CASSYPGGEGTIYF. The CDR3, as DNA: TGTGCCAGCAGTTACCCGGGGGGGGAGGGCACCATATATTTT. The chain has TRBV6-6 and TRBJ1-3; weak D call: TRBD1 (5 bases). The V and J ends lost 2 bases and 9 bases respectively, with 14 bases between them. CDR1 and CDR2 (germline): MNHNY, SVGAGI (reference sequence). This CDR3 has 14 amino acids.

The chain employs TRBV19 and TRBJ2-7; TRBD2 matches 7 bases. The CDR3 spans 15 residues. The junction had 13 bases not matched to a gene; V was cut back by 4 bases and J by 7 bases. The germline CDR1 and CDR2 sequences are LNHDA and SQIVND (reference sequence). The CDR3 coding sequence is TGTGCCAGTAGTAAGGCTAGCGGACCGTCTGTGGAGCAGTACTTC. It codes for CASSKASGPSVEQYF.

The CDR3 nucleotides read TGTGCCAGTAGTATTCGGCAGGGCGATAATTCACCCCTCCACTTT. Its protein product is CASSIRQGDNSPLHF. V is TRBV19 and J is TRBJ1-6; D might be TRBD1 (5 bases). The germline V gene has CDR1 LNHDA and CDR2 SQIVND (reference sequence). The CDR3 covers 15 residues. The V gene lost 3 bases and the J gene lost 5 bases, with 11 bases spanning the gap. Full variable domain (outside the CDR3, taken from reference TRBV19 and TRBJ1-6): DGGITQSPKYLFRKEGQNVTLSCEQNLNHDAMYWYRQDPGQGLRLIYYSQIVNDFQKGDIAEGYSVSREKKESFPLTVTSAQKNPTAFYLCASSIRQGDNSPLHFGNGTRLTVT.

The chain uses TRBV27 and TRBJ2-3; 11 bases line up with TRBD1. Germline V gives CDR1 MNHEY, CDR2 SMNVEV (reference sequence). The CDR3 loop spans 20 amino acids. The V and J ends lost 4 bases and 2 bases, in that order; junction bases with no gene match: 17. In nucleotides, the CDR3 is TGTGCCAGCAGTTCCCTGTCGGGACAGGGGGTTTTAGTGCCCACAGATACGCAGTATTTT. Amino acid sequence: CASSSLSGQGVLVPTDTQYF.

The V call is TRBV19, the J call TRBJ1-5; maybe TRBD1 (6 bases). Trimming shortened V by 7 bases and J by 0 bases, and 19 bases separated the two germline ends. Germline CDR1 reads LNHDA; CDR2 reads SQIVND (reference sequence). This CDR3 contains 17 residues. The CDR3 coding sequence is TGTGCCAGTACCCCGGGCAAGGGGGATTTTAGCAATCAGCCCCAGCATTTT. Translated: CASTPGKGDFSNQPQHF.

In this sample, this clone turned up once. V is TRBV15 and J is TRBJ2-7; D not resolved. There are 15 residues in the CDR3. Trimming took 4 bases from V and 0 from J, leaving 13 bases between them. Germline values: CDR1 LNHNV, CDR2 YYDKDF (reference sequence). This CDR3 reads CATSNELRGSYEQYF. The CDR3 DNA reads as TGTGCCACCAGCAACGAGTTAAGAGGCTCCTACGAGCAGTACTTC.

This clone appeared a few times. The chain recombines TRBV5-1 with TRBJ1-2, with a tentative D call TRBD1 (5 bases). Trimming cost V 9 bases and J 6 bases, with 21 bases left between them. The CDR3 extends over 14 amino acids. CDR1 is SGHRS and CDR2 is YFSETQ in the germline V gene. The CDR3 region is CATSGGQGVDGYTF. The CDR3 bases are TGCGCCACCTCAGGTGGGCAGGGCGTCGATGGCTACACCTTC.

Points on this clone: An end of the junction differs from the germline gene, which may be a read error. The CDR3 coding sequence is TGTTCCAGCAGCTGGACAGGAGAAGAACTGTTTTTT. Encoded protein: CSSSWTGEELFF. The chain is built from TRBV7-9 and TRBJ1-4, with 7 bases matching TRBD1. This CDR3 is built from 12 residues. The germline gives CDR1 SEHNR, CDR2 FQNEAQ (reference sequence). The variable domain in full, completed from reference TRBV7-9 and TRBJ1-4, reads DTGVSQNPRHKITKRGQNVTFRCDPISEHNRLYWYRQTLGQGPEFLTYFQNEAQLEKSRLLSDRFSAERPKGSFSTLEIQRTEQGDSAMYLCSSSWTGEELFFGSGTQLSVL.

The chain couples TRBV30 to TRBJ1-2; no firm D call. The V gene lost 4 bases and the J gene lost 3 bases, with 12 bases spanning the gap. The CDR3 covers 13 residues. CDR1 and CDR2 (germline): GTSNPN, SVGIG (reference sequence). In DNA form, the CDR3 reads TGTGCCTGGACTCTCGAACGGGACTATGGCTACACCTTC. Protein product: CAWTLERDYGYTF.

V is TRBV9 and J is TRBJ2-1; TRBD2 matches at 9 bases. The CDR3 length is 15 residues. With V trimmed by 4 bases and J by 2 bases, 4 bases remained unmatched. From germline, CDR1 is SGDLS and CDR2 YYNGEE. CDR3 sequence: CASSFGGGAYNEQFF. DNA for the CDR3: TGTGCCAGCAGCTTCGGCGGGGGGGCCTACAATGAGCAGTTCTTC.

J is TRBJ2-5 and V is TRBV7-8; D unclear. CDR1 and CDR2 (germline): SGHVS, FQNEAQ. Between the trimmed V and J ends, which lost 3 bases and 4 bases, there was a span of 15 bases. The CDR3 contains 15 residues. CDR3 in amino acids: CASSFSPEKAETQYF. CDR3 sequence (DNA): TGTGCCAGCAGCTTCTCGCCGGAGAAGGCAGAGACCCAGTACTTC.

This clone was found a few times. V and J are TRBV19 and TRBJ2-3, with 11 bases that match TRBD1. The CDR3 loop spans 15 amino acids. The V and J ends lost 5 bases and 4 bases, in that order; junction bases with no gene match: 5. Germline CDR1 reads LNHDA; CDR2 reads SQIVND (reference sequence). The CDR3 loop reads CASSGGQGVADTQYF. The CDR3 DNA follows: TGTGCCAGTAGTGGGGGACAGGGGGTGGCAGATACGCAGTATTTT.

This clone has just a few counts. The chain combines TRBV19 with TRBJ2-5; D possibly corresponds to TRBD2 (7 bases). Germline loops: CDR1 LNHDA, CDR2 SQIVND (reference sequence). V lost 6 bases and J lost 2, with 13 bases in between. The CDR3 length is 14 residues. The CDR3 here is CASREGGLQETQYF. CDR3 in DNA: TGTGCCAGTAGAGAGGGGGGACTACAAGAGACCCAGTACTTC.

The V call is TRBV6-6, the J call TRBJ2-7; D gene uncertain. The germline gives CDR1 MNHNY, CDR2 SVGAGI (reference sequence). The CDR3 is 13 amino acids. V was shortened by 2 bases and J by 4 bases, with 9 bases between the two germline ends. This CDR3 is CASSYVSLYEQYF. The CDR3 DNA reads TGTGCCAGCAGTTACGTGTCACTGTACGAGCAGTACTTC.

The V call is TRBV6-6, the J call TRBJ2-5, with D possibly TRBD1 on 5 matching bases. Per germline, CDR1 MNHNY and CDR2 SVGAGI (reference sequence). CDR3 size: 14 residues. The ends were cut back, 0 bases at V and 4 bases at J, with 9 bases in the middle. CDR3 in amino acids: CASSYSGDPETQYF. The CDR3 DNA reads as TGTGCCAGCAGTTACTCAGGGGATCCAGAGACCCAGTACTTC.

The J gene is TRBJ2-3, the V gene TRBV11-2; perhaps TRBD1 as D (6 bases). Per the germline V gene, CDR1 is SGHAT and CDR2 is FQNNGV. CDR3 size: 14 residues. The V and J ends lost 2 bases and 3 bases respectively, with 9 bases between them. The CDR3 region has the DNA TGTGCCAGCAGCTTATGGCAGGGGACAGATACGCAGTATTTT. Translation: CASSLWQGTDTQYF.

V usage is TRBV14 and J usage is TRBJ2-5; the match to TRBD2 covers 13 bases. The CDR3 sequence is 18 residues long. V shed 4 bases and J 5 bases; nucleotides not matched to a gene: 13. Germline loops: CDR1 SGHDN, CDR2 FVKESK. The CDR3 bases are TGTGCCAGCAGCCCACTAGCGGGGGGGCTTGGAGGTACGGAGACCCAGTACTTC. This translates into CASSPLAGGLGGTETQYF.

The chain has TRBV7-2 and TRBJ2-7, with 9 bases fitting TRBD2. Germline V gene lookup returns CDR1 SGHTA and CDR2 FQGNSA. This CDR3 comprises 14 residues. V shed 5 bases, J shed 3 bases, and the junction held 5 bases outside the gene matches. The CDR3 region is CASSMREGLYEQYF. The DNA of the CDR3 is TGTGCCAGCAGCATGCGGGAGGGCCTCTACGAGCAGTACTTC.